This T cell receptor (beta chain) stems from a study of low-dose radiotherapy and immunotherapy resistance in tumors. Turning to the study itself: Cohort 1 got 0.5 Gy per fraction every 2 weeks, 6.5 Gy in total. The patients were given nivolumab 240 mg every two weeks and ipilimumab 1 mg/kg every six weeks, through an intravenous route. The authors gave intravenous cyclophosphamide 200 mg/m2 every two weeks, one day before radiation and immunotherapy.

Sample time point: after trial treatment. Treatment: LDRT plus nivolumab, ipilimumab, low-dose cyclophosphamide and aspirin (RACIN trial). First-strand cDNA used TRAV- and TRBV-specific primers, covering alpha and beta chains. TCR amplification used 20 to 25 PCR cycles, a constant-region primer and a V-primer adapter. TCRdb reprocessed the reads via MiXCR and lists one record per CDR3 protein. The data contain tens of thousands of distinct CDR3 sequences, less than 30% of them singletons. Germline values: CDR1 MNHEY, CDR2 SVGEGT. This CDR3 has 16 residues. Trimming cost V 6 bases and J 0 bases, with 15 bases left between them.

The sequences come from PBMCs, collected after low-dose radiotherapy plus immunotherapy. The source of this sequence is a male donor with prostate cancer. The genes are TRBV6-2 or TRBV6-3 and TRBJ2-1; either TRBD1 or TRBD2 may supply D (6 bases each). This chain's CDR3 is CASRDAGQFSYNEQFF. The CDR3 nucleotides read TGTGCCAGCAGAGACGCGGGACAATTCTCCTACAATGAGCAGTTCTTC.